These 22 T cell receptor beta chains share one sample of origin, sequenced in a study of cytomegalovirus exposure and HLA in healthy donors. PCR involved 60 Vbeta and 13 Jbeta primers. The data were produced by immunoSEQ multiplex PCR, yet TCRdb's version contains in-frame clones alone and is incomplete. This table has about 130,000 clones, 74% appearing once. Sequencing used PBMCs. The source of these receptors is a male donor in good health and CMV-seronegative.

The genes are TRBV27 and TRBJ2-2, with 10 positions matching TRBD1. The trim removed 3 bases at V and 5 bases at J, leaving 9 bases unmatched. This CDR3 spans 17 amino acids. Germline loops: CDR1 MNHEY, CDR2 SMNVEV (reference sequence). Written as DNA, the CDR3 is TGTGCCAGCAGTTTCATCGTGGGACAGGGGTGGACCGGGGAGCTGTTTTTT. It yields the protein CASSFIVGQGWTGELFF.

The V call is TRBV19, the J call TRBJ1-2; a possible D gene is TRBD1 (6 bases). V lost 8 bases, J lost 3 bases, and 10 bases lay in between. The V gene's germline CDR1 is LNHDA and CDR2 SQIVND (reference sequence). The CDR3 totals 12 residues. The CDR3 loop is CASQDSYYGYTF. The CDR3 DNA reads TGTGCCAGTCAGGACAGCTACTATGGCTACACCTTC.

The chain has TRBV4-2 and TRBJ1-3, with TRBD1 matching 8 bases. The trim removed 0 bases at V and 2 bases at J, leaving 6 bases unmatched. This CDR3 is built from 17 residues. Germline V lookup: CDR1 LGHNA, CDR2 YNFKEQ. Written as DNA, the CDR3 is TGTGCCAGCAGCCAAGAAGGCGGGACAGGCCCTGGAAACACCATATATTTT. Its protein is CASSQEGGTGPGNTIYF.

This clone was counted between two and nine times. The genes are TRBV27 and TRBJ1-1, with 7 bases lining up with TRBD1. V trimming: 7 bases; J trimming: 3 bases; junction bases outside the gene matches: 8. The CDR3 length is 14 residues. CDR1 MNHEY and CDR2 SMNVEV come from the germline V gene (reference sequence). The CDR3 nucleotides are TGTGCCAGCACACGGGACAGTCGAGACACTGAAGCTTTCTTT. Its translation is CASTRDSRDTEAFF.

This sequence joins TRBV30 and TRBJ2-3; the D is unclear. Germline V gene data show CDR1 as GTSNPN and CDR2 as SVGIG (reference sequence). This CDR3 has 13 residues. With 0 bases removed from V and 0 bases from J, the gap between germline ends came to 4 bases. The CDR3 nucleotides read TGTGCCTGGAGTGTTCTTAGCACAGATACGCAGTATTTT. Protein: CAWSVLSTDTQYF.

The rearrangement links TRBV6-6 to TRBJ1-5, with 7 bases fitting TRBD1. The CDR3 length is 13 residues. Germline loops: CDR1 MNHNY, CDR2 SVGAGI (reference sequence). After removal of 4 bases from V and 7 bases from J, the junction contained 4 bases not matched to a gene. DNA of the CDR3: TGTGCCAGCAGTTGGACAGGTGGGCAGCCCCAGCATTTT. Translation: CASSWTGGQPQHF.

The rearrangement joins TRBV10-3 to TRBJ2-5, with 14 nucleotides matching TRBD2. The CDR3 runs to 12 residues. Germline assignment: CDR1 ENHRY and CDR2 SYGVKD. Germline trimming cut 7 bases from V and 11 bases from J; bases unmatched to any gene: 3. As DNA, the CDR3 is TGTGCCATCAAGGGACTAGCGGGAGAGCAGTACTTC. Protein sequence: CAIKGLAGEQYF.

This chain's CDR3 is CASSSGTGYNEQFF. The CDR3 nucleotides are TGTGCCAGCAGCTCCGGGACAGGGTACAATGAGCAGTTCTTC. The V and J genes are TRBV14 and TRBJ2-1; TRBD1 aligns across 9 bases. Per germline, CDR1 SGHDN and CDR2 FVKESK. CDR3 length: 14 residues. The V segment lost 5 bases and the J segment 4 bases; nucleotides outside the gene matches: 3.

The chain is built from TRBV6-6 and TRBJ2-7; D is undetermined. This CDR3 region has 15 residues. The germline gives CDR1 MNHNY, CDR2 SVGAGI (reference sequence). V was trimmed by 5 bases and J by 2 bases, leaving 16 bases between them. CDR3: CASSKTRGRAYEQYF. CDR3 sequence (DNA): TGTGCCAGCAGTAAAACAAGAGGTAGAGCCTACGAGCAGTACTTC.

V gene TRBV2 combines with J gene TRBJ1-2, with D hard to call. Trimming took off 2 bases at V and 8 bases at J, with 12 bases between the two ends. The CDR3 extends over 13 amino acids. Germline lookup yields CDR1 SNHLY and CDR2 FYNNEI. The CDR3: CASSETVGVGYTF. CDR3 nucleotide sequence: TGTGCCAGCAGTGAAACTGTCGGGGTCGGCTACACCTTC.

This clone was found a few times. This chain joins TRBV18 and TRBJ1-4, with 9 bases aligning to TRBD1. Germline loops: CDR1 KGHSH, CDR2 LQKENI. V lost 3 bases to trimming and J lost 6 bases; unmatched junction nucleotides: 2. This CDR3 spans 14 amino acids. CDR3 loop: CASSPGQGYEKLFF. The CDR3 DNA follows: TGTGCCAGCTCACCGGGACAGGGTTATGAAAAACTGTTTTTT.

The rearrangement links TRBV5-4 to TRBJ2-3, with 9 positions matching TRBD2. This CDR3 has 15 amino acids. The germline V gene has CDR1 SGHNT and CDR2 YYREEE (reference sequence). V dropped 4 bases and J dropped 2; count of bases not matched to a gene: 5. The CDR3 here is CASSRRLAVTDTQYF. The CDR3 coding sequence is TGTGCCAGCAGCCGGAGACTAGCGGTCACAGATACGCAGTATTTT.

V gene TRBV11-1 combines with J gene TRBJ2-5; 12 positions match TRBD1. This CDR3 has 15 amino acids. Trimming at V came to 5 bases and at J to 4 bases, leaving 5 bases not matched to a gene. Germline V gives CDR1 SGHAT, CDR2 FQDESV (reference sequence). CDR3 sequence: CASSPWDRGPETQYF. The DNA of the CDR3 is TGTGCCAGCAGCCCGTGGGACAGGGGGCCAGAGACCCAGTACTTC.

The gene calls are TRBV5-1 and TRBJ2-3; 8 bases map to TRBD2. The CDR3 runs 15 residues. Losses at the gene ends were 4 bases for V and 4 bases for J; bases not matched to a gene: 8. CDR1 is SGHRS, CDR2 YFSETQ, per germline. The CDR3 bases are TGCGCCAGCAGCACGGGAGGGGGTTCTCCAGATACGCAGTATTTT. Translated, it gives CASSTGGGSPDTQYF. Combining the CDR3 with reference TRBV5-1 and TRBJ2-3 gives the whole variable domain KAGVTQTPRYLIKTRGQQVTLSCSPISGHRSVSWYQQTPGQGLQFLFEYFSETQRNKGNFPGRFSGRQFSNSRSEMNVSTLELGDSALYLCASSTGGGSPDTQYFGPGTRLTVL.

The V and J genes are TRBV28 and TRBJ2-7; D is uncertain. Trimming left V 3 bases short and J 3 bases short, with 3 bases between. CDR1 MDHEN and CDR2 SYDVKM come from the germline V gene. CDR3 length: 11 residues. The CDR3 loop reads CASSFYYEQYF. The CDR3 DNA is TGTGCCAGCAGTTTCTACTACGAGCAGTACTTC.

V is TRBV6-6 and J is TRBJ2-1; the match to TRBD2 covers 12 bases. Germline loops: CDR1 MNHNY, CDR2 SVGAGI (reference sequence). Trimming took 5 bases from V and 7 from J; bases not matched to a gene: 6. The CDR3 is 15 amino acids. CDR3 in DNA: TGTGCCAGCAGTGCTAGCGGGAGGGCCGGAAATGAGCAGTTCTTC. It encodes CASSASGRAGNEQFF.

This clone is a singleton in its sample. Here the CDR3 reads CASSEALRQGSAEAFF. The CDR3, as DNA: TGTGCCAGCAGTGAAGCCCTTCGACAGGGTTCGGCTGAAGCTTTCTTT. This chain links TRBV6-1 with TRBJ1-1; 7 nucleotides agree with TRBD1. Germline V gene data show CDR1 as MNHNS and CDR2 as SASEGT. This CDR3 region has 16 residues. The V segment lost 0 bases and the J segment 6 bases; nucleotides outside the gene matches: 10.

CDR3 amino acids: CAISRPPSSVYNEQFF. The CDR3 region has the DNA TGTGCCATCAGTAGGCCCCCTTCTAGCGTCTACAATGAGCAGTTCTTC. V and J are TRBV10-3 and TRBJ2-1, with TRBD2 as a possible D gene (6 bases). This CDR3 spans 16 amino acids. The ends were cut back, 5 bases at V and 3 bases at J, with 17 bases in the middle. The germline V gene has CDR1 ENHRY and CDR2 SYGVKD.

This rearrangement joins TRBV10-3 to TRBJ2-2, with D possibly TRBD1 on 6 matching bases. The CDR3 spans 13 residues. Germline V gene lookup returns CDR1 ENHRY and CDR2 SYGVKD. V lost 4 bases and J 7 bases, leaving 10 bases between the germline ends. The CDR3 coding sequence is TGTGCCATCAGTGGGGGGCTAGGCGGGGAGCTGTTTTTT. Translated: CAISGGLGGELFF.

This CDR3 reads CASSLLAGAYNEQFF. CDR3 DNA sequence: TGTGCCAGCAGCCTACTAGCGGGGGCCTACAATGAGCAGTTCTTC. The chain employs TRBV6-5 and TRBJ2-1; 11 nucleotides line up with TRBD2. The CDR3 is 15 residues long. V gave up 6 bases and J gave up 2 bases; unmatched junction bases: 3. The germline V gene has CDR1 MNHEY and CDR2 SVGAGI.

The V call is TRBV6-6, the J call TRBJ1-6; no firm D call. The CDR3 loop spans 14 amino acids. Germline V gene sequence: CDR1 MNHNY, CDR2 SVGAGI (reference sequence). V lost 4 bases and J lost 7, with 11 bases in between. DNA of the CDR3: TGTGCCAGCAGTTCTAGTCAGAGGAATTCACCCCTCCACTTT. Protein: CASSSSQRNSPLHF.

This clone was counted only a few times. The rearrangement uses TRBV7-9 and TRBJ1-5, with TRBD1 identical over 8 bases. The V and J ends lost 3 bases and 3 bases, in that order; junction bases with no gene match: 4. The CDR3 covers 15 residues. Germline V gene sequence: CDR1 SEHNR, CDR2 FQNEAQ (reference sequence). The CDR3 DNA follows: TGTGCCAGCAGCTTGGGGACAGGCTACAATCAGCCCCAGCATTTT. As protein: CASSLGTGYNQPQHF.